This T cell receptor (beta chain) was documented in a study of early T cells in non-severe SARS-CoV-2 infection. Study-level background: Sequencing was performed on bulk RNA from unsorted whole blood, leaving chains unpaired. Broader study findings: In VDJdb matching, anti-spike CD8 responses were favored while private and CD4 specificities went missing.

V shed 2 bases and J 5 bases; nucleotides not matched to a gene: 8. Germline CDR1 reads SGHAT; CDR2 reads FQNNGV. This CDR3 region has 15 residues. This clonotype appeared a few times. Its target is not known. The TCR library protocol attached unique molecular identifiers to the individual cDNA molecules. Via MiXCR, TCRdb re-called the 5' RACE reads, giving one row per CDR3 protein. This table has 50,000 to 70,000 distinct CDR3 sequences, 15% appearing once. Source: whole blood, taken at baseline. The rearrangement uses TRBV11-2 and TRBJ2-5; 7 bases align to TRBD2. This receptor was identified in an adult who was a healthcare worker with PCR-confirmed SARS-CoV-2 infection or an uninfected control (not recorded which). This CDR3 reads CASSLLGPGGETQYF. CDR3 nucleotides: TGTGCCAGCAGCTTATTGGGACCCGGGGGGGAGACCCAGTACTTC.